One T cell receptor (beta chain) is described in this entry. The antigen it recognizes is unknown. Instrument used: Illumina HiSeq 2000. TCR beta cDNA libraries were prepared using 5'RACE template switching, which introduced a universal primer site and unique molecular identifiers. cDNA synthesis was primed from the TCR beta constant segment and was followed by two successive PCR amplification steps. Under the source paper's analysis protocol: MIGEC was used to demultiplex reads and group the reads by UMI, and MiTCR was used to assemble and quantify clonotypes. To remove erroneous sequences, TCR cDNA sequences were retained only when supported by two or more reads. The tcR package was used for downstream repertoire analysis, with clonotypes matched between fractions based on CDR3 nucleotide sequence plus V segment. VDJmatch was used to annotate antigen specificity against VDJdb, with one amino acid substitution in CDR3 allowed. TCRdb reprocessed the reads and provides one entry for every CDR3 protein sequence; no DNA is given. TCRdb's processing, not the authors' own work, is the source of the V and J calls. The table kept for this sample lists about 120,000 distinct CDR3 sequences. Approximately 17% of the sample comes from the top ten.

Taken from the germline V gene (reference sequence), the CDR1 and CDR2 loops are LGHDT and YNNKEL. The CDR3 goes from the cysteine to the phenylalanine over 22 residues. No DNA accompanies this entry. HCMV serostatus was determined by detecting HCMV-specific IgG in serum with a commercial ELISA kit. Ficoll density gradient centrifugation was used to isolate peripheral blood mononuclear cells from blood. These data are taken from a study of T cells expressing NK-cell markers (dated by TCRdb to between 2020 and 2021). A note on the overall study: TCR beta-chain repertoires were profiled in sorted CD3+CD56+NKG2C+, CD3+CD56+NKG2C- and CD3+CD56-NKG2C+ T-cell subsets from several donors. Sequencing of the libraries produced 2 x 150 bp reads on Illumina HiSeq 2000/2500, MiSeq or NextSeq. All eight donors whose samples were sequenced were randomly selected healthy volunteers, three of them men and five women. Among the eight sequenced donors, seven were HCMV-seropositive and one was HCMV-seronegative. The paper as a whole reports these results and caveats: In over 5 donors, the dominant CD3+CD56+NKG2C+ clonotypes were among the top 10 CD8+ clonotypes and accounted for about 1.0-7.5% of CD8+ T cells. Whether the expanded NKG2C-expressing T cell clones were specific for HCMV antigens remained unclear. Those dominant clonotypes were again the most abundant among CD3+CD56-NKG2C+ cells in a few donors, at about 28.3-60.1%.

The receptor comes from a woman between 18 and 70 years old in good health. Sequenced input: blood T cells: a sorted CD56 or NKG2C T cell subset, CD4+ or CD8+ T cells, or bulk PBMC T cells (not recorded which). The rearranged chain carries TRBV3-1 and TRBJ2-1; TCRdb reports TRBD2, a call that lacks DNA to check it against. The CDR3 here reads CASSQDIGRASGSGKPYNEQFF.